This TCR beta chain emerged from a study of blood T cells in healthy people across ages. Study results and caveats: Getting older went along with TCR beta diversity per million T cells dropping roughly linearly.

Each donor was a healthy Caucasian individual from Russia, aged roughly 6 to 90. Together with a sample-barcoded 5' primer, a J-beta primer mix was included in a second PCR lasting roughly 6 to 12 cycles. Each single sample gave us at least 2.5 million CDR3-containing paired-end reads. Via MiXCR, TCRdb re-called the 5' RACE reads, giving one row per CDR3 protein. In the table there are around 1,600,000 distinct CDR3 sequences, about 42% of which are singletons. Germline V gene sequence: CDR1 DFQATT, CDR2 SNEGSKA (reference sequence). The CDR3 length is 13 residues. Of note for this clonotype: Its cognate antigen is unknown. The junction does not match germline at one end; this may be a read error.

The source of this sequence is a woman between 18 and 30 years old in good health. This rearrangement joins TRBV20-1 to TRBJ1-6, with D possibly TRBD1 on 5 matching bases. The sequenced material came from blood. CDR3 coding DNA: TGCAGTGCTAGGCAGCAGGGAGGTTCATCCCTCCACTTT. Its translation is CSARQQGGSSLHF.